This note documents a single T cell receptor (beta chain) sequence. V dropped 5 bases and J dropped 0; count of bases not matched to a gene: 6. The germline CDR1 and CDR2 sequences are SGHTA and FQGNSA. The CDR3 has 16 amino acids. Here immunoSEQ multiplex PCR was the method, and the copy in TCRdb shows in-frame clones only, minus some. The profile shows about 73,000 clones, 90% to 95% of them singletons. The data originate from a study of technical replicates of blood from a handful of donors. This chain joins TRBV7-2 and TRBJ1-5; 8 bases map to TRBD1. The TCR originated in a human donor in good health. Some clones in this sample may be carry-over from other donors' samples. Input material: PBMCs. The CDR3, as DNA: TGTGCCAGCAGCGGCGAGGGGACAGGTAGCAATCAGCCCCAGCATTTT. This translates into CASSGEGTGSNQPQHF.